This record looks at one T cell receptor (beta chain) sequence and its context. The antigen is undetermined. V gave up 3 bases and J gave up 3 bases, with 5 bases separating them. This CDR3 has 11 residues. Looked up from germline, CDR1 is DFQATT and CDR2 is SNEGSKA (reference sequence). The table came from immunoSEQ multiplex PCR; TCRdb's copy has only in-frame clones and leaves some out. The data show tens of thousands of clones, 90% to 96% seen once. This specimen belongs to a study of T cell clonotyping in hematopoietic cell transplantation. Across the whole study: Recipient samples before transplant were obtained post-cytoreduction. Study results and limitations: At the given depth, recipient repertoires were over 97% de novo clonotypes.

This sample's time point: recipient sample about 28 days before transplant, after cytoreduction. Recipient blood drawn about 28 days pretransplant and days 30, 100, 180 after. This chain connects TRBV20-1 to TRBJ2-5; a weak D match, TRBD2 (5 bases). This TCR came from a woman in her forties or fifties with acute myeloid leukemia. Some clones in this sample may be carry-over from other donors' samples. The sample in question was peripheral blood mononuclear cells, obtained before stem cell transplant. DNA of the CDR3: TGCAGTGCTAGCGGGGAAGAGACCCAGTACTTC. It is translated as CSASGEETQYF.